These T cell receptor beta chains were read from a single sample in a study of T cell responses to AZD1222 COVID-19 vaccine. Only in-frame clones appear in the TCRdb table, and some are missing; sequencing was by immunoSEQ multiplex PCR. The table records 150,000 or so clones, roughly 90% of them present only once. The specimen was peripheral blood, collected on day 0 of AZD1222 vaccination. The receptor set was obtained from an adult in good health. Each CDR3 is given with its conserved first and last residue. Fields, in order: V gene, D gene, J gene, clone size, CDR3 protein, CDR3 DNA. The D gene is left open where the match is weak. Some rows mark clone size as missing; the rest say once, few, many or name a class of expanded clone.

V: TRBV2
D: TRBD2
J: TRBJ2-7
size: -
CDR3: CASSEGTSLGYEQYF
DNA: TGTGCCAGCAGTGAAGGGACTAGCTTAGGTTACGAGCAGTACTTC

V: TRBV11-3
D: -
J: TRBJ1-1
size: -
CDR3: CASSFSGNTEAFF
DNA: TGTGCCAGCAGCTTTTCAGGGAACACTGAAGCTTTCTTT

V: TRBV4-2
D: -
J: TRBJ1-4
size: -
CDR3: CASSQGGHRANEKLFF
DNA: TGTGCCAGCAGCCAAGGAGGGCACAGGGCTAATGAAAAACTGTTTTTT

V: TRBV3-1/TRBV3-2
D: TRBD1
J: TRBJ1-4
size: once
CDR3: CASSHRGGTNEKLFF
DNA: TGTGCCAGCAGCCACCGAGGGGGCACTAATGAAAAACTGTTTTTT

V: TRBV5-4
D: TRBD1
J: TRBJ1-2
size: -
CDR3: CASRTGGAYGYTF
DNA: TGTGCCAGCCGTACAGGGGGCGCCTATGGCTACACCTTC

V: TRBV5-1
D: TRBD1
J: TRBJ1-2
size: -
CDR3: CASSLGTGRGGYTF
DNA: TGCGCCAGCAGCCTCGGGACAGGGCGGGGTGGCTACACCTTC

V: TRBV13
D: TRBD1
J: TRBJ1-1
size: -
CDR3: CASSSNRGTEAFF
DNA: TGTGCCAGCAGTTCGAACAGGGGAACTGAAGCTTTCTTT

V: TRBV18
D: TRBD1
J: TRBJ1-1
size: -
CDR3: CASSEPGQGMYTEAFF
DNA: TGTGCCAGCTCAGAGCCGGGACAGGGGATGTACACTGAAGCTTTCTTT

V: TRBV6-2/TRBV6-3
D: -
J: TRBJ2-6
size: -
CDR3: CASSETSGANVLTF
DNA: TGTGCCAGCAGCGAAACCTCTGGGGCCAACGTCCTGACTTTC

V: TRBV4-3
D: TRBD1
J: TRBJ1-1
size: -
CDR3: CASSPFPTGMDTEAFF
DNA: TGCGCCAGCAGCCCCTTTCCGACAGGGATGGACACTGAAGCTTTCTTT

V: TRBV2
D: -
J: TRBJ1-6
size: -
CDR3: CASGGNPLHF
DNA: TGTGCCAGCGGAGGTAACCCCCTCCACTTT

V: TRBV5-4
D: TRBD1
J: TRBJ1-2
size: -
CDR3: CASRPAGGWGYGYTF
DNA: TGTGCCAGCAGACCAGCAGGGGGCTGGGGCTATGGCTACACCTTC

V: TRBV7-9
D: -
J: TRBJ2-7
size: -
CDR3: CASSLTGEQYF
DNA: TGTGCCAGCAGCCTCACGGGCGAGCAGTACTTC

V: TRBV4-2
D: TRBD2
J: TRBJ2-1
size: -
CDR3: CASSLPGLAGPGEQFF
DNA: TGTGCCAGCAGCCTTCCGGGACTAGCGGGGCCGGGTGAGCAGTTCTTC

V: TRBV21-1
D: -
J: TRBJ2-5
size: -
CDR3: CASSKTSGAETQYF
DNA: TGTGCCAGCAGCAAGACTAGCGGGGCGGAGACCCAGTACTTC

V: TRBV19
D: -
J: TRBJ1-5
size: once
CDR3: CASSALGAQPQHF
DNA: TGTGCCAGTAGTGCCCTCGGAGCACAGCCCCAGCATTTT

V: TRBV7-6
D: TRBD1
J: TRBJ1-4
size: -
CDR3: CASRLTGLANEKLFF
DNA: TGTGCCAGCAGACTGACAGGGTTGGCTAATGAAAAACTGTTTTTT

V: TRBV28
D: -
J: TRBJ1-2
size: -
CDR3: CASSKGGGYGYTF
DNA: TGTGCCAGCAGTAAGGGAGGCGGATATGGCTACACCTTC

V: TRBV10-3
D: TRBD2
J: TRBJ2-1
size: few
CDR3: CAISGGGYNEQFF
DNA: TGTGCCATCAGTGGGGGGGGATACAATGAGCAGTTCTTC

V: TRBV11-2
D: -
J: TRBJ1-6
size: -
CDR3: CASSQGVGRGKNSPLHF
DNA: TGTGCCAGCAGCCAAGGCGTCGGTCGGGGGAAGAATTCACCCCTCCACTTT

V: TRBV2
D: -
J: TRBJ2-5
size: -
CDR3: CASSRERQETQYF
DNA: TGTGCCAGCAGTCGTGAAAGGCAAGAGACCCAGTACTTC